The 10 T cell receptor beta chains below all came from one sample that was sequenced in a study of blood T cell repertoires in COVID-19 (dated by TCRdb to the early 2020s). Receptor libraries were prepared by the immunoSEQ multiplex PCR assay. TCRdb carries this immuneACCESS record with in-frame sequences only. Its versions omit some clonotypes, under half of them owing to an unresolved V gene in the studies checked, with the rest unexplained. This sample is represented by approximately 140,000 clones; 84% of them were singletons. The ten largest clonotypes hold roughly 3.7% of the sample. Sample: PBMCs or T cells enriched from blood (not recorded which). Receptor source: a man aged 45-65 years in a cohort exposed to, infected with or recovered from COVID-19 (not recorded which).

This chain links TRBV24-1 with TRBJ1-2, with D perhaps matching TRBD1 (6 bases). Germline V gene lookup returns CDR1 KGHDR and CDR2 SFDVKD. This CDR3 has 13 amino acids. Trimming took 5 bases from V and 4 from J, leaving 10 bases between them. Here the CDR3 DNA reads TGTGCCACCAGTGCGGAAGGGGGCTATGGCTACACCTTC. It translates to CATSAEGGYGYTF.

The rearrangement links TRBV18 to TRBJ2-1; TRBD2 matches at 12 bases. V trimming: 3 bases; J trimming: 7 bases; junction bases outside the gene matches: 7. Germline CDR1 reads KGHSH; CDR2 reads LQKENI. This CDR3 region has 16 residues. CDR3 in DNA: TGTGCCAGCTCACCGGCTAGCGGGGGGGCATATAATGAGCAGTTCTTC. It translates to CASSPASGGAYNEQFF.

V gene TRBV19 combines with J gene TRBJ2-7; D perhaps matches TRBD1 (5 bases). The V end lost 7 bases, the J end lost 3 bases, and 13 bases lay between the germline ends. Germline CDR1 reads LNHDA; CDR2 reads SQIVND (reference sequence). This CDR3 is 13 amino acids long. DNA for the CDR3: TGTGCCAGTAACACCGGGCAGGGCTACGAGCAGTACTTC. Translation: CASNTGQGYEQYF.

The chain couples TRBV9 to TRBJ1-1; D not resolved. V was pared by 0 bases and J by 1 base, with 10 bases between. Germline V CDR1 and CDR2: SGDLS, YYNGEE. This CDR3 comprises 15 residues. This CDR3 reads CASSVDDAGNTEAFF. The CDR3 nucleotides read TGTGCCAGCAGCGTAGACGACGCGGGGAACACTGAAGCTTTCTTT. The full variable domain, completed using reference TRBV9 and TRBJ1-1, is DSGVTQTPKHLITATGQRVTLRCSPRSGDLSVYWYQQSLDQGLQFLIQYYNGEERAKGNILERFSAQQFPDLHSELNLSSLELGDSALYFCASSVDDAGNTEAFFGQGTRLTVV.

CDR3 DNA sequence: TGTGCCAGCAGTTACGGGGCCCAGGTCGGAGAGCAGTACTTC. Its translation is CASSYGAQVGEQYF. The gene calls are TRBV6-5 and TRBJ2-7; possibly TRBD1 for D (5 bases). The CDR3 sequence is 14 residues long. Looked up from germline, CDR1 is MNHEY and CDR2 is SVGAGI. V was clipped by 2 bases and J by 7 bases, with 15 bases between them.

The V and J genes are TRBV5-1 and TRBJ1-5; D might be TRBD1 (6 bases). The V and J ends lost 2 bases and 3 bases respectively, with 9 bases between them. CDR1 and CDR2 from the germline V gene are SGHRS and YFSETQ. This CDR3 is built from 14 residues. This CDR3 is CASSLGQLNQPQHF. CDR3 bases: TGCGCCAGCAGCTTAGGACAGCTCAATCAGCCCCAGCATTTT.

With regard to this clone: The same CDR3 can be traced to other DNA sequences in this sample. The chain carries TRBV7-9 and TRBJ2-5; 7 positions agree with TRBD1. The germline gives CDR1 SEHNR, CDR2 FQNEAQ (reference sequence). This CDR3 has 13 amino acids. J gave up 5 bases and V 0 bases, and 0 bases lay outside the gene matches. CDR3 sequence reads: CASSLAGGETQYF. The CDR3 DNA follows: TGTGCCAGCAGCTTAGCAGGGGGCGAGACCCAGTACTTC.

CDR3: CASSLSTDQPQHF. The DNA of the CDR3 is TGTGCCAGCAGCTTATCTACGGATCAGCCCCAGCATTTT. This rearrangement joins TRBV11-2 to TRBJ1-5; D is undetermined. Trimming removed 2 bases at V and 5 bases at J, with 7 bases between. Germline V gene data show CDR1 as SGHAT and CDR2 as FQNNGV. This CDR3 contains 13 residues.

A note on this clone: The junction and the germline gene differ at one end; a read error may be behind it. The CDR3 spells CASSQADSVDF. The DNA for the CDR3 is TGTGCCAGCAGCCAAGCGGACAGCGTGGACTTC. The chain couples TRBV3-1 (or the pseudogene TRBV3-2) to TRBJ1-2, with a weak D call TRBD1 (6 bases). Germline CDR1 and CDR2: LGHDT and YNNKEL (reference sequence). This CDR3 is built from 11 residues.

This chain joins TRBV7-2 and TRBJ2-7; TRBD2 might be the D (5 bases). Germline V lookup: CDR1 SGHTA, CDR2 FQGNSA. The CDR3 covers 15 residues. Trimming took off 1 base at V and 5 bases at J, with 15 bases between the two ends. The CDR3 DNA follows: TGTGCCAGCAGCTTAGAGAGGGTAGTGAGCCACGAGCAGTACTTC. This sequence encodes CASSLERVVSHEQYF.